This T cell receptor beta chain was sequenced in a study of early T cells in non-severe SARS-CoV-2 infection. One entry per CDR3 protein results from TCRdb running MiXCR on the 5' RACE reads. The sample includes 50,000 to 65,000 distinct CDR3 sequences, under 15% of them seen just once. This clonotype was seen a few times. V gave up 8 bases and J gave up 3 bases, with 11 bases separating them. The germline gives CDR1 SGHVS, CDR2 FQNEAQ. CDR3 length equals 12 residues. The material sequenced was whole blood. The chain has TRBV7-8 and TRBJ2-7; no firm D call. This receptor was taken from an adult who was a healthcare worker with PCR-confirmed SARS-CoV-2 infection or an uninfected control (not recorded which). The CDR3 DNA reads TGTGCCAGCTCCCGTTCGGACTACGAGCAGTACTTC. This sequence encodes CASSRSDYEQYF. The full variable domain, in which reference TRBV7-8 and TRBJ2-7 provide the parts outside the CDR3, is GAGVSQSPRYKVAKRGQDVALRCDPISGHVSLFWYQQALGQGPEFLTYFQNEAQLDKSGLPSDRFFAERPEGSVSTLKIQRTQQEDSAVYLCASSRSDYEQYFGPGTRLTVT.